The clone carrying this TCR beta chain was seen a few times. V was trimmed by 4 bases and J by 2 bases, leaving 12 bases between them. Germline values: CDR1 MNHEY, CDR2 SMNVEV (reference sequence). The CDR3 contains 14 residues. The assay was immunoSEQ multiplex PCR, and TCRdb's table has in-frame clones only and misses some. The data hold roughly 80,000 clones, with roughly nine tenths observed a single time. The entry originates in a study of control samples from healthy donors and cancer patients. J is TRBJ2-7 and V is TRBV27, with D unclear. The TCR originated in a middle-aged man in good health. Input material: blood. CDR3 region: CASSSPGPAYEQYF. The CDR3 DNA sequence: TGTGCCAGCAGTTCCCCGGGTCCGGCCTACGAGCAGTACTTC.